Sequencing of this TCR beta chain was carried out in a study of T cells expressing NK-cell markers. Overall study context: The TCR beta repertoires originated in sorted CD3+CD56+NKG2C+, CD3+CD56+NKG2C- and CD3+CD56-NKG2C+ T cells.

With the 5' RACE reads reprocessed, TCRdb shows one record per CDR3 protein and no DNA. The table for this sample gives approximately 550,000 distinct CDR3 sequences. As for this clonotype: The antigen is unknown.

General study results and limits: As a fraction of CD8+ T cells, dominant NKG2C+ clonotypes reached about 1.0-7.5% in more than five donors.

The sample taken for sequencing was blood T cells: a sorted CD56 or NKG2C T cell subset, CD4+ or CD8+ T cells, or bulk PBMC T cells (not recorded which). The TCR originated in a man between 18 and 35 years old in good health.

This CDR3 is CASSPRLKLGTETQYF. The chain employs TRBV7-9 and TRBJ2-5. The CDR3 is made up of 16 amino acids. The germline gives CDR1 SEHNR, CDR2 FQNEAQ (reference sequence).